What follows are 25 T cell receptor beta chains derived from one specimen sequenced in a study of CD8 T cells in ankylosing spondylitis. TCRdb recomputed calls from the 5' RACE reads with MiXCR, one row per CDR3 protein. The sample carries about 250,000 distinct CDR3 sequences, more than 20% recorded once. Sample: blood, either unsorted or a sorted T cell fraction (not recorded which). The source of these receptors is a male donor with ankylosing spondylitis or in good health (not recorded which).

The CDR3 DNA is TGCAGTGCTAGAGGGCAGTCCCTAGTGCCTGGGGCCAACGTCCTGACTTTC. Translation gives CSARGQSLVPGANVLTF. This chain uses TRBV20-1 with TRBJ2-6; D not certain. V was clipped by 1 base and J by 2 bases, with 15 bases between them. CDR3 length: 17 residues. Germline V CDR1 and CDR2: DFQATT, SNEGSKA (reference sequence).

The chain joins TRBV24-1 to TRBJ2-7; D may be TRBD2 (6 bases). Trimming shortened V by 4 bases and J by 2 bases, and 23 bases separated the two germline ends. This CDR3 comprises 18 residues. Germline assignment: CDR1 KGHDR and CDR2 SFDVKD. The CDR3 region is CATSEGGGPLTRTYEQYF. CDR3 bases: TGTGCCACCAGTGAGGGAGGCGGTCCGCTGACCCGTACCTACGAGCAGTACTTC.

In this sample, this clonotype turned up many times. This rearrangement joins TRBV24-1 to TRBJ1-2; D not resolved. CDR1 and CDR2 (germline): KGHDR, SFDVKD. The ends were cut back, 4 bases at V and 3 bases at J, with 5 bases in the middle. This CDR3 comprises 12 residues. In DNA, the CDR3 is TGTGCCACCAGTGACTCCGACTATGGCTACACCTTC. This gives the protein CATSDSDYGYTF.

Of note for this clonotype: The conserved final phenylalanine or tryptophan is absent from the CDR3, which likely points to a read error. The chain's CDR3 is CASSLPTDPNYNTDTQYS. CDR3 bases: TGCGCCAGCAGCCTACCAACAGACCCAAACTATAACACAGATACGCAGTATTCT. V is TRBV4-1 and J is TRBJ2-3; unclear D gene. CDR1 and CDR2 from the germline V gene are MGHRA and YSYEKL. V shed 4 bases and J shed 2 bases, with 22 bases lying between them. The CDR3 is made up of 18 amino acids.

This clonotype was seen ten or more times. The chain is built from TRBV28 and TRBJ2-2; D possibly corresponds to TRBD1 (5 bases). Germline V lookup: CDR1 MDHEN, CDR2 SYDVKM. CDR3 length: 16 amino acids. The V end was cut by 3 bases, the J end by 4 bases, with 15 bases between. The CDR3: CASSFVPDRPTGELFF. The DNA of the CDR3 is TGTGCCAGCAGTTTTGTCCCAGACAGACCCACCGGGGAGCTGTTTTTT.

This clonotype was observed a few times. This chain joins TRBV20-1 and TRBJ2-7; possible D gene TRBD1, 5 bases. V lost 0 bases and J lost 5, with 11 bases in between. Germline values: CDR1 DFQATT, CDR2 SNEGSKA (reference sequence). The length of the CDR3 is 13 residues. The CDR3 sequence is CSARDQGVDEQYF. CDR3 coding DNA: TGCAGTGCTAGAGACCAGGGTGTCGACGAGCAGTACTTC.

The V gene is TRBV24-1, the J gene TRBJ2-2; tentative D call: TRBD1 (6 bases). Germline loops: CDR1 KGHDR, CDR2 SFDVKD. The CDR3 runs to 15 residues. Trimming cost V 4 bases and J 7 bases, with 15 bases left between them. CDR3 DNA: TGTGCCACCAGTGACCCCGCACAGGGTAGCGGGGAGCTGTTTTTT. Its protein product is CATSDPAQGSGELFF.

Only a few counts were recorded for this clonotype. This rearrangement joins TRBV20-1 to TRBJ2-7, with 9 nucleotides matching TRBD1. V dropped 0 bases and J dropped 4; count of bases not matched to a gene: 13. The CDR3 loop spans 17 amino acids. The germline V gene encodes CDR1 DFQATT and CDR2 SNEGSKA (reference sequence). The CDR3: CSAREWGRKDRGYEQYF. CDR3 DNA: TGCAGTGCTAGAGAGTGGGGTCGAAAGGACAGGGGTTACGAGCAGTACTTC.

In this sample, this clonotype turned up many times. The rearrangement uses TRBV12-3 or TRBV12-4 and TRBJ2-6; D is perhaps TRBD2 (5 bases). With 5 bases removed from V and 0 bases from J, the gap between germline ends came to 5 bases. The CDR3 is made up of 14 amino acids. The CDR3 DNA sequence: TGTGCCAGCAGTCGGGACTCTGGGGCCAACGTCCTGACTTTC. Translated: CASSRDSGANVLTF.

This clonotype occurred many times. The chain uses TRBV29-1 and TRBJ2-4; 10 positions agree with TRBD2. The CDR3 covers 12 residues. Losses at the gene ends were 8 bases for V and 5 bases for J; bases not matched to a gene: 3. The germline CDR1 and CDR2 sequences are SQVTM and ANQGSEA. CDR3 protein: CSYLAGENIQYF. The CDR3 DNA reads TGCAGCTATCTAGCGGGGGAAAACATTCAGTACTTC.

The sample holds many counts of this clonotype. The V and J genes are TRBV20-1 and TRBJ1-4, with D possibly matching TRBD1 (5 bases). Per the germline V gene, CDR1 is DFQATT and CDR2 is SNEGSKA (reference sequence). The ends were cut back, 6 bases at V and 0 bases at J, with 23 bases in the middle. The CDR3 runs to 18 residues. The CDR3 spells CSALSQGLRASTNEKLFF. Here the CDR3 DNA reads TGCAGTGCCCTCTCCCAAGGGCTCAGGGCCTCAACTAATGAAAAACTGTTTTTT.

This clonotype came up a few times. This chain links TRBV18 with TRBJ2-1; 7 nucleotides align to TRBD2. The length of the CDR3 is 12 residues. With V trimmed by 2 bases and J by 9 bases, 1 base remained unmatched. CDR1 KGHSH and CDR2 LQKENI come from the germline V gene. Written as DNA, the CDR3 is TGTGCCAGCTCACCAGGGGGGGGTGAGCAGTTCTTC. Encoded protein: CASSPGGGEQFF.

This clonotype was observed at least ten times. The J gene is TRBJ2-2, the V gene TRBV24-1; no definite D call. The CDR3 runs to 13 residues. The germline V gene has CDR1 KGHDR and CDR2 SFDVKD. Trimming cost V 2 bases and J 4 bases, with 4 bases left between them. The CDR3 sequence: CATSDSGTGELFF. The DNA of the CDR3 is TGTGCCACCAGTGATTCGGGCACCGGGGAGCTGTTTTTT.

Ten or more counts support this clonotype. V is TRBV6-5 and J is TRBJ2-3; D is perhaps TRBD1 or TRBD2 (5 bases each). The CDR3 is made up of 14 amino acids. Germline V lookup: CDR1 MNHEY, CDR2 SVGAGI. Trimming pared 4 bases from V and 5 bases from J, leaving 13 bases between. This CDR3 reads CASSFRGEGDTQYF. The DNA for the CDR3 is TGTGCCAGCAGTTTTCGGGGCGAAGGAGATACGCAGTATTTT.

The CDR3 DNA follows: TGCGCCAGCAGCCAACTTCCGGGACGAACCTACGAGCAGTACTTC. It yields the protein CASSQLPGRTYEQYF. The chain uses TRBV4-1 and TRBJ2-7; D possibly matches TRBD1 or TRBD2 (5 bases each). In germline, CDR1 is MGHRA, CDR2 YSYEKL. The CDR3 covers 15 residues. Trimming cost V 2 bases and J 2 bases, with 13 bases left between them.

This clonotype was detected a few times. CDR3 sequence: CATARSGYEQYF. The CDR3, as DNA: TGTGCCACCGCCCGTAGCGGGTACGAGCAGTACTTC. V gene TRBV6-5 combines with J gene TRBJ2-7; 7 bases align to TRBD2. This CDR3 has 12 residues. J gave up 4 bases and V 10 bases, and 7 bases lay outside the gene matches. Germline assignment: CDR1 MNHEY and CDR2 SVGAGI.

This rearrangement joins TRBV12-3 or TRBV12-4 to TRBJ1-5; the D gene is possibly TRBD1 (6 bases). V dropped 5 bases and J dropped 10 bases, with 12 bases sitting between them. This CDR3 comprises 12 residues. CDR3 in amino acids: CASSQQGGPQHF. CDR3 in DNA: TGTGCCAGCAGTCAACAGGGAGGACCCCAGCATTTT.

This CDR3 is CASSYPPGQGRGTDTQYF. DNA of the CDR3: TGTGCCAGCAGTTACCCTCCAGGACAGGGACGGGGCACAGATACGCAGTATTTT. This chain connects TRBV6-5 to TRBJ2-3; 8 bases match TRBD1. Germline lookup yields CDR1 MNHEY and CDR2 SVGAGI. Trimming cost V 2 bases and J 1 base; bases outside gene matches: 11. CDR3 length: 18 residues.

The rearrangement uses TRBV7-3 and TRBJ1-4, with TRBD1 matching over 7 bases. Germline V gene data show CDR1 as SGHTA and CDR2 as FQGTGA. There are 15 residues in the CDR3. V was pared by 7 bases and J by 14 bases, with 19 bases of the junction left unmatched. The CDR3 loop reads CASTPRRQGEEYLFF. The CDR3 DNA reads as TGTGCCAGCACCCCGAGAAGACAGGGCGAAGAATATCTGTTTTTT.

The rearrangement joins TRBV20-1 to TRBJ1-5; 7 bases align to TRBD1. There are 14 residues in the CDR3. J was trimmed by 0 bases and V by 3 bases; bases with no gene match: 2. Per germline, CDR1 DFQATT and CDR2 SNEGSKA (reference sequence). The CDR3, as DNA: TGCAGTGCTAGTACAGGGGATAGCAATCAGCCCCAGCATTTT. Translated, it gives CSASTGDSNQPQHF.

This clonotype was seen more than once but under ten times. This chain links TRBV20-1 with TRBJ1-5; 11 bases match TRBD1. Germline V gene lookup returns CDR1 DFQATT and CDR2 SNEGSKA (reference sequence). This CDR3 contains 14 residues. Trimming at V came to 5 bases and at J to 7 bases, leaving 7 bases not matched to a gene. CDR3 sequence: CSASRDRGVQPQHF. In DNA form, the CDR3 reads TGCAGTGCTTCCCGGGACAGGGGGGTGCAGCCCCAGCATTTT.

This clonotype was counted at least ten times. The gene calls are TRBV10-3 and TRBJ2-3; no reliable D call. This CDR3 contains 14 residues. Deletions cut 8 bases from V and 5 bases from J, with 17 bases between. CDR1 is ENHRY and CDR2 is SYGVKD in the germline V gene. CDR3 sequence (DNA): TGTGCCATCGGCCTTTCTTCGTCGGAAGATACGCAGTATTTT. It encodes CAIGLSSSEDTQYF.

This clonotype was counted only a few times. V and J are TRBV20-1 and TRBJ1-1; tentatively, D is TRBD1 (6 bases). The CDR3 consists of 13 residues. Germline values: CDR1 DFQATT, CDR2 SNEGSKA (reference sequence). The ends were cut back, 8 bases at V and 2 bases at J, with 15 bases in the middle. CDR3 residues: CSPIGGRNTEAFF. In DNA, the CDR3 is TGCAGTCCAATCGGGGGCCGTAACACTGAAGCTTTCTTT.

This clonotype was counted only a few times. The chain employs TRBV6-5 and TRBJ2-1; D not resolved. V was shortened by 0 bases and J by 6 bases, with 12 bases between the two germline ends. This CDR3 has 15 residues. Germline CDR1 MNHEY, CDR2 SVGAGI. The CDR3 region has the DNA TGTGCCAGCAGTTACTCGACCCGGCAGATCAATGAGCAGTTCTTC. Encoded protein: CASSYSTRQINEQFF.

The V call is TRBV5-1, the J call TRBJ2-2; TRBD1 aligns across 7 bases. CDR1 is SGHRS, CDR2 YFSETQ, per germline. The CDR3 has 15 amino acids. V lost 7 bases and J lost 0; bases outside the gene matches: 6. Written as DNA, the CDR3 is TGCGCCAGCGCCGTAGGGACAGCGAACACCGGGGAGCTGTTTTTT. Protein product: CASAVGTANTGELFF.